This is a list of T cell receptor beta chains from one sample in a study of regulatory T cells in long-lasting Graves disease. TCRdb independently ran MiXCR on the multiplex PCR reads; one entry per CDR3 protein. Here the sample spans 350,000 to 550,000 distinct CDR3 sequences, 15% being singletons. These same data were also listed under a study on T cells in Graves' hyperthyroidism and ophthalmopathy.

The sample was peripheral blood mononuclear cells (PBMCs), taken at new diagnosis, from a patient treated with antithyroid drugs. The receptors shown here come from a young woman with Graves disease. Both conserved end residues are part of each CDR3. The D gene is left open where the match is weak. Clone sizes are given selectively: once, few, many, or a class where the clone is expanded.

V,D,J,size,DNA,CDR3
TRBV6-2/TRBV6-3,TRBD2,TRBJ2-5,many,TGTGCCAGCACCCTACCCCGCTGGGGGGGACAAGAGACCCAGTACTTC,CASTLPRWGGQETQYF
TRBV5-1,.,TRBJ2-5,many,TGCGCCAGCAGCTTGGCTCCGGGAACCCAAGAGACCCAGTACTTC,CASSLAPGTQETQYF
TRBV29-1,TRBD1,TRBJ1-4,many,TGCAGCGTTGCGGGACAGGGTAATGAAAAACTGTTTTTT,CSVAGQGNEKLFF
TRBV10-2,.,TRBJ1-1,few,TGCGCCAGCACTCCGAAGAGGACTGAAGCTTTCTTT,CASTPKRTEAFF
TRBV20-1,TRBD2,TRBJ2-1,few,TGCAGTGCTAGGACCCCCGCTAGCGGGAGGGTAATTGAGCAGTTCTTC,CSARTPASGRVIEQFF
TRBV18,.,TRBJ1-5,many,TGTGCCAGCTCAACCTATAGCAATCAGCCCCAGCATTTT,CASSTYSNQPQHF
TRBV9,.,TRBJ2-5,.,TGTGCCAGCAGCGTAGCTGGAGTGTACCAAGAGACCCAGTACTTC,CASSVAGVYQETQYF
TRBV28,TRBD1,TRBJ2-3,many,TGTGCCAGCAGCCCTTCGACAGGGGGAGTGACCACAGATACGCAGTATTTT,CASSPSTGGVTTDTQYF
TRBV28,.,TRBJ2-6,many,TGTGCCAGCAGCAGACAGTCTGGGGCCAACGTCCTGACTTTC,CASSRQSGANVLTF
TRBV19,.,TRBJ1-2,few,TGTGCCAGTAGCACTAAGGCACAGACTCTTCATGGCTACACCTTC,CASSTKAQTLHGYTF
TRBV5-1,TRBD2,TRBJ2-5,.,TGCGCCAGCAGCTTAGTGGTACTAGCGGGGAACCAAGAGACCCAGTACTTC,CASSLVVLAGNQETQYF
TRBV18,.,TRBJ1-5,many,TGTGCCAGCTCACCGGGCGGGGGCGGTCAGCCCCAGCATTTT,CASSPGGGGQPQHF
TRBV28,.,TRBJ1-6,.,TGTGCCAGCACCTCCCAGGGACTTAATAATTCACCCCTCCACTTT,CASTSQGLNNSPLHF
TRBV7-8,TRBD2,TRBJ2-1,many,TGTGCCAGCAGCTTAGCCCCTAGCGGGAGAGGAAATGAGCAGTTCTTC,CASSLAPSGRGNEQFF
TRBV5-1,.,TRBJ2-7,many,TGCGCCAGCAGCTTGGATACAGAGTACGAGCAGTACTTC,CASSLDTEYEQYF
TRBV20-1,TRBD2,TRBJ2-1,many,TGCAGTGCTACCGTAGCGGGAGGGGTCTACAATGAGCAGTTCTTC,CSATVAGGVYNEQFF
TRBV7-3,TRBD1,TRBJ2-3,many,TGTGCCAGCAGCCAAACCGGGACAGCAGATACGCAGTATTTT,CASSQTGTADTQYF
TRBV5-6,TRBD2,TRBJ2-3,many,TGTGCCAGCCGCGGGGGAGCAGATACGCAGTATTTT,CASRGGADTQYF
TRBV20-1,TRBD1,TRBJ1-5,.,TGCAGTGCTAGAGACCGACAGGGGACCGGAGGCGCGCTCCAGCCCCAGCATTTT,CSARDRQGTGGALQPQHF
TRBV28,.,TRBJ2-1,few,TGTGTTACCCGACAGAACAATGAGCAGTTCTTC,CVTRQNNEQFF
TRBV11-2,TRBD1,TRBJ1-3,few,TGTGCCAGCGGCTCGACAGGGAACTCTGGAAACACCATATATTTT,CASGSTGNSGNTIYF
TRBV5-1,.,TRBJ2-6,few,TGCGCCAGCAGCTTGATTGGTTCAGGTGTAAGCTCTGGGGCCAACGTCCTGACTTTC,CASSLIGSGVSSGANVLTF
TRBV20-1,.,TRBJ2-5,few,TGCAGTGCTAGAGGTGGTCCGGGACTGCAAGAGACCCAGTACTTC,CSARGGPGLQETQYF
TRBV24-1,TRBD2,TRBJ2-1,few,TGTGCCACCAGTGGCCCTAGCGGGAGATCCTACAATGAGCAGTTCTTC,CATSGPSGRSYNEQFF
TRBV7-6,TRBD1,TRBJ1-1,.,TGTGCCAGCAGCTGGGACGGGACAGGGTCAGCTTTCTTT,CASSWDGTGSAFF
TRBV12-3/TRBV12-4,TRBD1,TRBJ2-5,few,TGTGCCACATCCGGGACAGGGGTCGAGACCCAGTACTTC,CATSGTGVETQYF
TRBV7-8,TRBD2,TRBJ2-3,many,TGTGCCAGCAGCTTAGCGGGACTAGCGGACACAGATACGCAGTATTTT,CASSLAGLADTDTQYF
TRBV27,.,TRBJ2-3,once,TGTGCCAGCACCACCGGGGGAGATACGCAGTATTTT,CASTTGGDTQYF
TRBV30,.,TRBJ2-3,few,TGTGCCTGGAGTTTGGCAGGACGCGCAGATACGCAGTATTTT,CAWSLAGRADTQYF
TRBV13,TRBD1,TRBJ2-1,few,TGTGCCAGCAGCCATGTCGCGGACAGGGTCCTCAATGAGCAGTTCTTC,CASSHVADRVLNEQFF
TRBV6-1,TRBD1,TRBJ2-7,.,TGTGCCAGCACCTTCCCCGGGACAGTCGATAACGAGCAGTACTTC,CASTFPGTVDNEQYF
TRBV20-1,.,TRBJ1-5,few,TGCAGTGCTAGAGACGACAGGACGAGTCAGCCCCAGCATTTT,CSARDDRTSQPQHF
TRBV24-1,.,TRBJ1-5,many,TGTGCCACCAGTGATAGGGGGGCCATCGATCAGCCCCAGCATTTT,CATSDRGAIDQPQHF
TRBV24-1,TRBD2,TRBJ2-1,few,TGTGCCACCAAGACCGGGACTAGCTCCTACAATGAGCAGTTCTTC,CATKTGTSSYNEQFF
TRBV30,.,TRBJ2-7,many,TGTGCCTGGACCCGTAACCGGGCCCCCTACGAGCAGTACTTC,CAWTRNRAPYEQYF
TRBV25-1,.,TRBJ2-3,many,TGTGCCAGCAGTGAAACAACCGGCGGCGTGGTCGGCACAGATACGCAGTATTTT,CASSETTGGVVGTDTQYF
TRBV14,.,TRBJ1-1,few,TGTGCCAGCAGCAACCGGGTCACTGAAGCTTTCTTT,CASSNRVTEAFF
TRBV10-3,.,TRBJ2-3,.,TGTGCCATCAGTGAGTCCTGGGCCAGCCAGACTAGCACAGATACGCAGTATTTT,CAISESWASQTSTDTQYF
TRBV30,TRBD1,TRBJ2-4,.,TGTGCCTGGAGGTCACGGGACAGTACCAAAAACATTCAGTACTTC,CAWRSRDSTKNIQYF